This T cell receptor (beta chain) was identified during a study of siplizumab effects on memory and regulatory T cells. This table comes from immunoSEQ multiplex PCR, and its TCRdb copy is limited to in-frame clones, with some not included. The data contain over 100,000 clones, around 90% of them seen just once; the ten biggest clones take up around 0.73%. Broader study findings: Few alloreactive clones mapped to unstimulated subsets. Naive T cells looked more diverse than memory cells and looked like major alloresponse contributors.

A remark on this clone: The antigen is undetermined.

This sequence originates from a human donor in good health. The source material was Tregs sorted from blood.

This chain's CDR3 is CAWSVGRGKQPQHF. The CDR3 nucleotides are TGTGCCTGGAGTGTAGGTAGGGGTAAGCAGCCCCAGCATTTT. The chain employs TRBV30 and TRBJ1-5; D possibly corresponds to TRBD1 (5 bases). The CDR3 loop spans 14 amino acids. In germline, CDR1 is GTSNPN, CDR2 SVGIG (reference sequence). V was pared by 0 bases and J by 7 bases, with 13 bases between. The whole variable domain, filled in from reference TRBV30 and TRBJ1-5, reads SQTIHQWPATLVQPVGSPLSLECTVEGTSNPNLYWYRQAAGRGLQLLFYSVGIGQISSEVPQNLSASRPQDRQFILSSKKLLLSDSGFYLCAWSVGRGKQPQHFGDGTRLSIL.